A single TCR beta chain is shown here with its context. This specimen belongs to a study of cytomegalovirus exposure and HLA in healthy donors. Whole-study context: Unique TCRs from HLA-typed donors, about 78 million of them, were held in an early data release.

Losses at the gene ends were 4 bases for V and 5 bases for J; bases not matched to a gene: 9. The CDR3 contains 15 residues. Germline V CDR1 and CDR2: KGHSH, LQKENI. PCR involved 60 Vbeta and 13 Jbeta primers. Using immunoSEQ multiplex PCR, the repertoire was profiled, and TCRdb retains in-frame clones only, with some absent. The sample lists 150,000 or so clones, about 80% occurring once. The sample was PBMCs. The sequence was collected from a man in his forties in good health and CMV-seropositive. This rearrangement joins TRBV18 to TRBJ2-7, with TRBD1 matching over 9 bases. CDR3 sequence (DNA): TGTGCCAGCTCACGAGACAGGGGGGAGATGGACGAGCAGTACTTC. As protein: CASSRDRGEMDEQYF.